This T cell receptor beta chain was captured by sequencing in a study of memory CD4+ T cells and cytomegalovirus serostatus. Single viable CD3+CD4+CD8-CD45RO+ cells were sorted as the memory CD4+ T cells. The germline gives CDR1 GTSNPN, CDR2 SVGIG (reference sequence). This CDR3 spans 16 amino acids. The germline V and J ends were trimmed by 0 bases and 3 bases, with 17 bases remaining between them. Libraries were prepared by immunoSEQ multiplex PCR; TCRdb keeps only in-frame clonotypes and omits some of them. The data show 25,000 to 30,000 clones, with 75% to 85% seen just once and approximately 0.7% held by the top ten. This clone was observed a few times.

Specimen: memory CD4+ T cells from blood. J is TRBJ1-1 and V is TRBV30; TRBD1 might be the D (6 bases). This TCR was recovered from an adult in good health and CMV-seronegative. The CDR3 sequence: CAWSVLGGQAYTEAFF. CDR3 sequence (DNA): TGTGCCTGGAGTGTACTGGGGGGGCAGGCGTACACTGAAGCTTTCTTT.